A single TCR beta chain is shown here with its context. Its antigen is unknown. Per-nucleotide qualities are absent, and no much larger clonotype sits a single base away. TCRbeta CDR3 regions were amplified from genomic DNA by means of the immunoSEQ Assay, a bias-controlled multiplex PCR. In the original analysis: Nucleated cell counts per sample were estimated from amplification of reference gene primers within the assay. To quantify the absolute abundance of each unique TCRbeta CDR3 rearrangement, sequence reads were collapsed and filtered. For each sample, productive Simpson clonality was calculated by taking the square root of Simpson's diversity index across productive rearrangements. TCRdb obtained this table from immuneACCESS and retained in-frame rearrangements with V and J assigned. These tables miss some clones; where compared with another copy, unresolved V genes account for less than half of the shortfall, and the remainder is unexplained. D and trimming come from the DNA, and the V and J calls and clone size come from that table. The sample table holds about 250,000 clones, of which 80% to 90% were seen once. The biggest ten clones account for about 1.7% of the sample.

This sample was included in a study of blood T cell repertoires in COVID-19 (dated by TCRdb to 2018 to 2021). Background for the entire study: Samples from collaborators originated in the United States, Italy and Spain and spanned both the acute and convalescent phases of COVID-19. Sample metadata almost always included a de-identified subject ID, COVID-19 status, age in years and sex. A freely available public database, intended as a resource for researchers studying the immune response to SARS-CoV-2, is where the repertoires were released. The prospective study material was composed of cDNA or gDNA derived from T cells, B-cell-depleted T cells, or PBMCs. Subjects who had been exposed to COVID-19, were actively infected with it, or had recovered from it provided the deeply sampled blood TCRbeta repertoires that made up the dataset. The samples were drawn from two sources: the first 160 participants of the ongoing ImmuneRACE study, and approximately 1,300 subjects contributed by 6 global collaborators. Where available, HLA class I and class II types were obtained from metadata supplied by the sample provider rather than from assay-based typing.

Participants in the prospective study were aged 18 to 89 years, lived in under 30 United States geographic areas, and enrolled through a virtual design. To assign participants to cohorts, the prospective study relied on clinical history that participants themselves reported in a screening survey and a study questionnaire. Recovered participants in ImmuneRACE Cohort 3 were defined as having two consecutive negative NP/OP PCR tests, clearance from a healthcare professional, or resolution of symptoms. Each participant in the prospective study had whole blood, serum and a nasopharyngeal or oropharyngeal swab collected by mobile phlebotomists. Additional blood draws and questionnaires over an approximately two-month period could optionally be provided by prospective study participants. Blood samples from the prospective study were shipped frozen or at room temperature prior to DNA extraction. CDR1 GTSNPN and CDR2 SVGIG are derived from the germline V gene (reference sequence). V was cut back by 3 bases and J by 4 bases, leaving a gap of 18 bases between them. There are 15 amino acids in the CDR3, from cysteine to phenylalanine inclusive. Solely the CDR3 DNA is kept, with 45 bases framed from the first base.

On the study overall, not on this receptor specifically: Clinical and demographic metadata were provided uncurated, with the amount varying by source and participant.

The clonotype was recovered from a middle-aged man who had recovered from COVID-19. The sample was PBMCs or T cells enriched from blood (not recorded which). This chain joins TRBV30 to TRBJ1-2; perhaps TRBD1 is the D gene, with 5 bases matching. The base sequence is TGTGCCTGGAGGAATCAGGGTTACCCAATCTATGGCTACACCTTC. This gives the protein CAWRNQGYPIYGYTF.